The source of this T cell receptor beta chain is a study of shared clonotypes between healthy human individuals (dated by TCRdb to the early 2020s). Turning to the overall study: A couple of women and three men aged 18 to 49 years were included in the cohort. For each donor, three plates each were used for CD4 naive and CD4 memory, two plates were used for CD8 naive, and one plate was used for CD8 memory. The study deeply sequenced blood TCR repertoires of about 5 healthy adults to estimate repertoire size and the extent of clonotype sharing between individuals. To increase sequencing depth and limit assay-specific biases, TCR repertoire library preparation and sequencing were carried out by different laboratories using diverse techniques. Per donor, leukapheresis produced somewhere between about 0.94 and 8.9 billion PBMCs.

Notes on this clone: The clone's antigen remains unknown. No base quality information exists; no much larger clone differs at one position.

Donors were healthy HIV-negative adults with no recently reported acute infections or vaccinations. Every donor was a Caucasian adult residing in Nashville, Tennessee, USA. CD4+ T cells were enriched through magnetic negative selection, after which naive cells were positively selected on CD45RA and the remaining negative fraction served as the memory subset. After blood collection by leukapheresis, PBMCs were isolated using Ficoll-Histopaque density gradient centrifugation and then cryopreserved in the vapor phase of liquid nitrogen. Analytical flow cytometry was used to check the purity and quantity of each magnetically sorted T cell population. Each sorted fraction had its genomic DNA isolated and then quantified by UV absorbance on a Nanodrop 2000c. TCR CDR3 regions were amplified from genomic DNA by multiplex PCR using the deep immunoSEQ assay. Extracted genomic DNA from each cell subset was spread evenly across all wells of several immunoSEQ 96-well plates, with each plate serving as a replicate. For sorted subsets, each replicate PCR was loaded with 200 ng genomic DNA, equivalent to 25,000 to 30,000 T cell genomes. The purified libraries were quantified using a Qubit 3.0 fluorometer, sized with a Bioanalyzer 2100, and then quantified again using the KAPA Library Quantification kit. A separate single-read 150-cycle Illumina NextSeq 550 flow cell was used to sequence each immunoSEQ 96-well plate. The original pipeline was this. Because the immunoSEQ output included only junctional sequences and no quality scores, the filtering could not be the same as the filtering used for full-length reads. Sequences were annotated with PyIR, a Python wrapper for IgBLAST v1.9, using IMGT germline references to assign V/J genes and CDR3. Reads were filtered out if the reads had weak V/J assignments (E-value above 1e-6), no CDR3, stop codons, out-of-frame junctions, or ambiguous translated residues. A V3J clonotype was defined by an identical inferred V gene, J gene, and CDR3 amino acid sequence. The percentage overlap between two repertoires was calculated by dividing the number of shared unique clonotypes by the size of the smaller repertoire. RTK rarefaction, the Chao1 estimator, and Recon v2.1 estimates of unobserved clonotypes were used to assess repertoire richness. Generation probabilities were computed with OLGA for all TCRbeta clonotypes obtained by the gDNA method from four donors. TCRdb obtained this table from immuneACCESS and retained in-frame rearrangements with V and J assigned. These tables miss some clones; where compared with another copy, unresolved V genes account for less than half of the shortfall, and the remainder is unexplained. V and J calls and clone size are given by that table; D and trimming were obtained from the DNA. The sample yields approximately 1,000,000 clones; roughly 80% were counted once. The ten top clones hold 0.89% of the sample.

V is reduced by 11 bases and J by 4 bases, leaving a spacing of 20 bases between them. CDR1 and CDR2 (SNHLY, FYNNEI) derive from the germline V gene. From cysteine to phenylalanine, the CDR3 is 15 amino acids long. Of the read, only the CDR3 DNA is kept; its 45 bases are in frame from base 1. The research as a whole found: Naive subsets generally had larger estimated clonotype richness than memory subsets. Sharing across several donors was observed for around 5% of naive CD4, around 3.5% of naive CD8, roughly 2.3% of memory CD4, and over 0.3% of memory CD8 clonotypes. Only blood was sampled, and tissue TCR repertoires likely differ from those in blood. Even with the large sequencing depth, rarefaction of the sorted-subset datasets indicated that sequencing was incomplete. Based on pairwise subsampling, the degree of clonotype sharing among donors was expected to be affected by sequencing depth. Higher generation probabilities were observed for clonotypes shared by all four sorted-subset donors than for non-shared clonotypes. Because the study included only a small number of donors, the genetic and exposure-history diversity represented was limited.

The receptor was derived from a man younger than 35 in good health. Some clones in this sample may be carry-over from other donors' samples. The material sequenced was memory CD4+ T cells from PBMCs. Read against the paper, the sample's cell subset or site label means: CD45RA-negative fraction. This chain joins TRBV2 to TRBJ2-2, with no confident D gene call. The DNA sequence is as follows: TGTGCCGGCACCTTAGGAGTCGACGGCACCGGGGAGCTGTTTTTT. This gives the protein CAGTLGVDGTGELFF.